Sequencing of this TCR beta chain was carried out in a study of somatic mutations in cytotoxic T cells in rheumatoid arthritis. Study-wide results and caveats: Comparison of CD8+ T-cell clonality between rheumatoid arthritis patients and age-matched healthy controls yielded no significant difference.

Healthy control subjects consisted of blood donors (median age approximately 57 years, range about 21-70; approximately 50% female). Isolation of the CD4+ and CD8+ populations was accomplished via positive magnetic bead selection, with purity assessed by flow cytometry. Concerning this clone itself: The antigen is unknown.

The CDR3 is made up of 16 amino acids. With V trimmed by 4 bases and J by 4 bases, 11 bases remained unmatched. The germline gives CDR1 SGHDN, CDR2 FVKESK. Assay: immunoSEQ multiplex PCR; the TCRdb copy retains only in-frame clones and omits some. The repertoire holds 5,500 to 6,500 clones, with around three quarters as singletons. The TCR originated in a woman in her 50s in good health. Sequencing was performed on CD8+ T cells sorted from blood. The V gene is TRBV14, the J gene TRBJ2-3; TRBD2 matches 7 bases. CDR3 sequence: CASSPSGLKKADTQYF. The CDR3 DNA reads as TGTGCCAGCAGCCCTAGCGGACTCAAGAAGGCAGATACGCAGTATTTT.